This is a list of T cell receptor beta chains from one sample in a study of T cells after yellow fever vaccination. TCRdb used MiXCR to reprocess the 5' RACE reads, holding one entry per CDR3 protein. The table includes about 340,000 distinct CDR3 sequences, around 13% detected once. This sample comprised CD4+ T cells sorted from PBMCs, obtained 15 days after the yellow fever booster vaccination. These TCRs come from a young man who received the YFV17D yellow fever vaccine. CDR3s leave out the opening cysteine and the closing phenylalanine or tryptophan.

V gene: TRBV7-3; CDR3 length: 14; J gene: TRBJ2-5; CDR3 protein: ASSLGPLAGLETQY
V gene: TRBV3-1; CDR3 length: 11; J gene: TRBJ1-2; CDR3 protein: ASSPRGARGYT
V gene: TRBV12-3/TRBV12-4; CDR3 length: 12; J gene: TRBJ1-1; CDR3 protein: ASRSAGGLHEAF
V gene: TRBV4-1; CDR3 length: 15; J gene: TRBJ2-5; CDR3 protein: ASSQGDGGAIVETQY
V gene: TRBV5-1; CDR3 length: 14; J gene: TRBJ1-4; CDR3 protein: ASSELGLGDNEKLF
V gene: TRBV9; CDR3 length: 12; J gene: TRBJ1-3; CDR3 protein: ASSVEHSGNTIY
V gene: TRBV7-2; CDR3 length: 16; J gene: TRBJ2-2; CDR3 protein: ASSFFPGGPGLSGELF
V gene: TRBV6-4; CDR3 length: 16; J gene: TRBJ2-1; CDR3 protein: ASRGGFLGGFSYNEQF
V gene: TRBV30; CDR3 length: 8; J gene: TRBJ2-3; CDR3 protein: AWNTDTQY
V gene: TRBV6-5; CDR3 length: 15; J gene: TRBJ2-3; CDR3 protein: ASSYSGTSGAQDTQY
V gene: TRBV7-2; CDR3 length: 14; J gene: TRBJ2-3; CDR3 protein: ASSFVSGQYRDTQY
V gene: TRBV27; CDR3 length: 12; J gene: TRBJ2-2; CDR3 protein: ASRALANTGELF
V gene: TRBV6-2/TRBV6-3; CDR3 length: 12; J gene: TRBJ1-2; CDR3 protein: ASSYISGIGGYT
V gene: TRBV7-9; CDR3 length: 11; J gene: TRBJ1-4; CDR3 protein: ASRYSGNEKLF
V gene: TRBV7-2; CDR3 length: 13; J gene: TRBJ1-1; CDR3 protein: ASSIQGGGNTEAF
V gene: TRBV5-1; CDR3 length: 12; J gene: TRBJ1-1; CDR3 protein: ASSPQGAQTEAF
V gene: TRBV28; CDR3 length: 12; J gene: TRBJ1-1; CDR3 protein: ASRAGTGTTEAF
V gene: TRBV24-1; CDR3 length: 10; J gene: TRBJ1-2; CDR3 protein: ATSDRTYGYT
V gene: TRBV29-1; CDR3 length: 12; J gene: TRBJ2-4; CDR3 protein: SVELAGVYNIQY
V gene: TRBV20-1; CDR3 length: 11; J gene: TRBJ2-1; CDR3 protein: SATGTSVNEQF
V gene: TRBV7-8; CDR3 length: 15; J gene: TRBJ2-6; CDR3 protein: ASSLVGGAPGANVLT
V gene: TRBV6-5; CDR3 length: 10; J gene: TRBJ1-1; CDR3 protein: ASSYLGTEAF
V gene: TRBV24-1; CDR3 length: 13; J gene: TRBJ2-5; CDR3 protein: ATSDFSGGQETQY
V gene: TRBV2; CDR3 length: 15; J gene: TRBJ2-4; CDR3 protein: ASSEASGYLAKNIQY
V gene: TRBV20-1; CDR3 length: 11; J gene: TRBJ1-5; CDR3 protein: SAREIGDQPQH
V gene: TRBV7-8; CDR3 length: 14; J gene: TRBJ2-5; CDR3 protein: ASSLERDPLGETQY
V gene: TRBV12-3/TRBV12-4; CDR3 length: 14; J gene: TRBJ2-5; CDR3 protein: ASSFSSGGPEETQY
V gene: TRBV7-2; CDR3 length: 15; J gene: TRBJ2-4; CDR3 protein: ASSLARTLLAKNIQY
V gene: TRBV5-6; CDR3 length: 11; J gene: TRBJ2-5; CDR3 protein: ASSWTSGETQY
V gene: TRBV10-3; CDR3 length: 14; J gene: TRBJ2-7; CDR3 protein: AISSYGQGASYEQY
V gene: TRBV20-1; CDR3 length: 12; J gene: TRBJ1-1; CDR3 protein: SAPKAGQGSEAF
V gene: TRBV5-1; CDR3 length: 9; J gene: TRBJ2-5; CDR3 protein: ASSGGETQY
V gene: TRBV29-1; CDR3 length: 12; J gene: TRBJ1-5; CDR3 protein: SVAEGGGNQPQH
V gene: TRBV7-2; CDR3 length: 12; J gene: TRBJ2-7; CDR3 protein: ASSLGQGATEQY
V gene: TRBV9; CDR3 length: 13; J gene: TRBJ2-6; CDR3 protein: ASSVGLPGANVLT
V gene: TRBV12-3/TRBV12-4; CDR3 length: 14; J gene: TRBJ2-1; CDR3 protein: ASSLSSAGAYNEQF
V gene: TRBV7-2; CDR3 length: 13; J gene: TRBJ1-3; CDR3 protein: ASSLSGRDGNTIY
V gene: TRBV5-6; CDR3 length: 13; J gene: TRBJ2-1; CDR3 protein: ASSLFGTEYNEQF
V gene: TRBV7-2; CDR3 length: 12; J gene: TRBJ2-3; CDR3 protein: ASSPGLAIDTQY